This TCR beta chain was captured by sequencing in a study of T cell changes during pregnancy in multiple sclerosis. The repertoire was sequenced with immunoSEQ multiplex PCR; TCRdb's copy has only in-frame clones and lacks some. The data contain some 94,000 clones, about 92% of them singletons. The source material was peripheral blood, sampled in the first trimester of pregnancy. This TCR was sampled from a female donor with multiple sclerosis, enrolled in a pregnancy study.

CDR3 residues: CASSSPLGREILEANVLTF. DNA of the CDR3: TGTGCCAGCAGCTCCCCACTAGGGCGGGAGATATTAGAGGCCAACGTCCTGACTTTC. The chain recombines TRBV9 with TRBJ2-6, with 7 bases matching TRBD2. CDR3 length: 19 residues. With V trimmed by 4 bases and J by 6 bases, 19 bases remained unmatched. The germline V gene has CDR1 SGDLS and CDR2 YYNGEE.